These T cell receptor beta chains were read from a single sample in a study of blood T cell repertoires in COVID-19. Sequencing was performed with immunoSEQ multiplex PCR; in TCRdb, only in-frame clones are kept and a portion is missing. Of about 240,000 clones listed, roughly four fifths are singletons. Sequenced material: peripheral blood. The receptor source for this set is a woman between 18 and 29 years old with acute or convalescent COVID-19. Each CDR3 is given with its conserved first and last residue. D genes are given only for firm matches. Expanded clones are given a class, and other clones once, few, many or no size at all.

j_gene	d_gene	abundance	v_gene	CDR3nt	CDR3aa
TRBJ1-2	-	-	TRBV9	TGTGCCAGCAGCGTAGGAGGGACTAACTATGGCTACACCTTC	CASSVGGTNYGYTF
TRBJ2-5	-	-	TRBV28	TGTGCCAGCAGATTAACAGTGGGACTCCCTTCGGAGACCCAGTACTTC	CASRLTVGLPSETQYF
TRBJ2-7	-	-	TRBV5-4	TGTGCCAGCAGCACGGATAGCCCCTACGAGCAGTACTTC	CASSTDSPYEQYF
TRBJ1-1	TRBD1	-	TRBV28	TGTGCCAGCAGTTTAGCACAGGGGGGGACTGAAGCTTTCTTT	CASSLAQGGTEAFF
TRBJ1-2	TRBD1	-	TRBV7-8	TGTGCCAGCAGCGACCAGGACAGGGGGAACTATGGCTACACCTTC	CASSDQDRGNYGYTF
TRBJ2-7	-	-	TRBV29-1	TGCAGCGTTGTACCGGGAGCGGACGAGCAGTACTTC	CSVVPGADEQYF
TRBJ2-5	TRBD1	-	TRBV2	TGTGCCAGCACCCCCAGGGGGCGCTGGGAGACCCAGTACTTC	CASTPRGRWETQYF
TRBJ2-3	-	-	TRBV15	TGTGCCACCAGCAGCCTCGGGAGCCGTTTAGATACGCAGTATTTT	CATSSLGSRLDTQYF
TRBJ2-1	TRBD1	-	TRBV7-9	TGTGCCAGCAGCCTGGGGAGCTCCGGGACAGGGTCCTACAATGAGCAGTTCTTC	CASSLGSSGTGSYNEQFF
TRBJ1-3	-	-	TRBV5-5	TGTGCCAGCAGAAGACAGTACTCTGGAAACACCATATATTTT	CASRRQYSGNTIYF
TRBJ1-1	-	-	TRBV10-3	TGTGCCATCAGGGAGGGAGCCGTAGTAACTGAAGCTTTCTTT	CAIREGAVVTEAFF
TRBJ2-2	-	-	TRBV11-3	TGTGCCAGCAGCATCGGGACTTACACCGGGGAGCTGTTTTTT	CASSIGTYTGELFF
TRBJ1-5	-	-	TRBV5-5	TGTGCCAGCAGCTTGGCCGGGAGGGGCGGCAATCAGCCCCAGCATTTT	CASSLAGRGGNQPQHF
TRBJ1-4	-	-	TRBV7-9	TGTGCCAGCAGCTTAATTGCGGGGTCAACTAATGAAAAACTGTTTTTT	CASSLIAGSTNEKLFF
TRBJ1-6	-	-	TRBV28	TGTGCCAGCAGGCACTCTCAGGTTTCACCCCTCCACTTT	CASRHSQVSPLHF
TRBJ2-7	TRBD2	-	TRBV28	TGTGCCAGCACCAACTTAGCGGGGTCTTCCTACGAGCAGTACTTC	CASTNLAGSSYEQYF
TRBJ2-7	TRBD2	-	TRBV7-6	TGTGCCAGCAGCTTAGCGGCTAGCGGGAACTACGAGCAGTACTTC	CASSLAASGNYEQYF
TRBJ1-1	TRBD1	-	TRBV5-4	TGTGAAGGGGCAGGGGGCACTGAAGCTTTCTTT	CEGAGGTEAFF
TRBJ1-2	-	once	TRBV30	TGTGCCTGGAGTGTGGGATTAGCCAAGGGGCTAACTAACTATGGCTACACCTTC	CAWSVGLAKGLTNYGYTF
TRBJ1-2	-	once	TRBV7-2	TGTGCCAGCAGCTTTGACAGGCAGTATGGCTACACCTTC	CASSFDRQYGYTF
TRBJ2-5	TRBD1	-	TRBV2	TGTGCCAGCAGTGGGGGACAGCTGCAAGAGACCCAGTACTTC	CASSGGQLQETQYF
TRBJ1-1	-	-	TRBV27	TGTGCCAGCAGTTTAGAGGGAGAGGGTTTATTCACTGAAGCTTTCTTT	CASSLEGEGLFTEAFF
TRBJ2-1	TRBD2	-	TRBV3-1/TRBV3-2	TGTGCCAGCAGCCAAACCCAGGGGGCGCAGGCTAGCGGGAGACCCAATGAGCAGTTCTTC	CASSQTQGAQASGRPNEQFF
TRBJ1-1	-	many	TRBV29-1	TGCAGCGTGGATGACAGCATGAACACTGAAGCTTTCTTT	CSVDDSMNTEAFF
TRBJ2-3	-	-	TRBV6-5	TGTGCCAGCAGTTACTCCGGGGGGCGCGGAGATACGCAGTATTTT	CASSYSGGRGDTQYF
TRBJ1-5	-	once	TRBV6-2/TRBV6-3	TGTGCCAGCAGTCCAGAGGCCCTCAATCAGCCCCAGCATTTT	CASSPEALNQPQHF
TRBJ1-1	-	-	TRBV27	TGTGCCAGCAGTTTATTTTGGGGAGAGGCTGAAGCTTTCTTT	CASSLFWGEAEAFF
TRBJ1-1	-	-	TRBV5-6	TGTGCCAGCAGCTTGGGGCTAGGGAACACTGAAGCTTTCTTT	CASSLGLGNTEAFF
TRBJ1-3	-	-	TRBV28	TGTGCCAGCAGTTACGAGGGAAGCTCCGGAAACACCATATATTTT	CASSYEGSSGNTIYF
TRBJ1-2	-	few	TRBV7-2	TGTGCCAGCAGCTTATCGGGGGGGACGACTGGCTACACCTTC	CASSLSGGTTGYTF
TRBJ2-7	-	once	TRBV6-2/TRBV6-3	TGTGCCAGCAGTTACCAGCGCTACGAGCAGTACTTC	CASSYQRYEQYF